This T cell receptor beta chain emerged from a study of human T cells and chemical hapten exposure. Study details: Patients additionally received therapeutic doses of diphenylcyclopropenone on the scalp once a week, and this continued throughout the approximately 26-week study.

Original processing methods: Sequenced samples showed a median of 95,638 TCRs each, with counts running from around 20,000 to 690,000. TCRdb called the RACE reads again in MiXCR, with one record for every CDR3 protein. The V and J calls shown here were made by TCRdb, not taken from the authors' results. The table records roughly 100,000 distinct CDR3 sequences, roughly 12% of them present only once. The CDR3 consists of 15 residues. V gave up 6 bases and J gave up 3 bases; unmatched junction bases: 8. This clonotype showed up just a few times. Indicated time point: pre-sensitization, week 0. Sample treatment: therapeutic diphenylcyclopropenone sensitization with weekly scalp DPC.

The sample in question was whole blood, obtained in connection with sensitization to the hapten diphenylcyclopropenone (DPC). This clonotype originated in a woman in her forties or fifties with alopecia areata. Some clones in this sample may be carry-over from other donors' samples. This chain connects TRBV12-3 or TRBV12-4 to TRBJ2-1; 7 bases fit TRBD1. CDR3 loop: CASRPRGIGYNEQFF. The CDR3, as DNA: TGTGCCAGCAGGCCCAGGGGGATCGGCTACAATGAGCAGTTCTTC.